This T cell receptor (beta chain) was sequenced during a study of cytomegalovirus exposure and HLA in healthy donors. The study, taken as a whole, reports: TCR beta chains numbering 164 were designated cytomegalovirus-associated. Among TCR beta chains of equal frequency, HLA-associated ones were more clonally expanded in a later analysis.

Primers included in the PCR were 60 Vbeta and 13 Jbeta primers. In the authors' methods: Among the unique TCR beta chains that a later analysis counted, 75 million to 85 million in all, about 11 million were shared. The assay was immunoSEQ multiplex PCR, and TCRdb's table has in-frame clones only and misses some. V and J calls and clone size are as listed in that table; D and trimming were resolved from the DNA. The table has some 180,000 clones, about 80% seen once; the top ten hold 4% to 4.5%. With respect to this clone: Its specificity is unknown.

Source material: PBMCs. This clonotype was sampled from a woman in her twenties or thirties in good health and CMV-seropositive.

The DNA of the CDR3 is TGTGCCAGTAGTATATACGGGAGCTCCTATAATTCACCCCTCCACTTT. Its protein is CASSIYGSSYNSPLHF. This chain uses TRBV19 with TRBJ1-6; D gene unclear. Per germline, CDR1 LNHDA and CDR2 SQIVND (reference sequence). The CDR3 sequence is 16 residues long. Trimming left V 2 bases short and J 0 bases short, with 8 bases between.